Each of the 15 T cell receptor beta chains below was sequenced from the same sample in a study of CD8 T cells in Susac syndrome (dated by TCRdb to the late 2010s). Library preparation employed the immunoSEQ multiplex PCR assay. RNA was extracted using the RNeasy kit, and about 0.5 to 1 ug of the RNA was reverse transcribed with random hexamers. TCRdb cleaned the public reads at Q25 with fastp, built clones with MiXCR and kept in-frame beta chains. When rows share a CDR3 protein, they turn into one entry using the most common DNA and genes. The sample data list approximately 100,000 distinct CDR3 sequences, and about 90% of these were observed just once. The ten largest clonotypes hold about 0.15% of the sample. The specimen was CD4+ T cells from PBMCs. The receptors derive from a human donor in good health.

The CDR3 region is CASSTTYNEQFF. The CDR3 DNA follows: TGTGCCAGCAGCACTACCTACAATGAGCAGTTCTTC. V gene TRBV5-6 combines with J gene TRBJ2-1, with D unresolved. V was clipped by 4 bases and J by 2 bases, with 4 bases between them. Germline V lookup: CDR1 SGHDT, CDR2 YYEEEE. The CDR3 extends over 12 amino acids.

This chain uses TRBV6-5 with TRBJ1-5; D is unclear. CDR1 MNHEY and CDR2 SVGAGI come from the germline V gene. The V and J ends lost 2 bases and 4 bases respectively, with 9 bases between them. The CDR3 is 14 amino acids. For the CDR3, the DNA is TGTGCCAGCAGTTACAAGAAAGGAAATCAGCCCCAGCATTTT. Protein: CASSYKKGNQPQHF.

The chain is built from TRBV19 and TRBJ2-1, with D possibly matching TRBD2 (6 bases). V shed 7 bases and J shed 0 bases, with 13 bases lying between them. The CDR3 runs to 15 residues. Germline CDR1 is LNHDA and CDR2 is SQIVND (reference sequence). The CDR3 DNA reads as TGTGCCAGTAAGGTGGGGGGAAGCTCCTACAATGAGCAGTTCTTC. Protein: CASKVGGSSYNEQFF.

The chain employs TRBV18 and TRBJ2-1, with D possibly TRBD2 on 6 matching bases. The germline V gene encodes CDR1 KGHSH and CDR2 LQKENI. With 5 bases removed from V and 1 base from J, the gap between germline ends came to 15 bases. The CDR3 spans 16 residues. The CDR3 region is CASSLRLGNSYNEQFF. Written as DNA, the CDR3 is TGTGCCAGCTCATTGAGACTAGGAAATTCCTACAATGAGCAGTTCTTC.

In DNA form, the CDR3 reads TGTGCTAGTGGTTTGGGTCGACAGGGCGTTGGCTACACCTTC. Protein: CASGLGRQGVGYTF. This sequence joins TRBV12-5 and TRBJ1-2; 7 nucleotides align to TRBD1. The CDR3 length is 14 residues. Looked up from germline, CDR1 is LGHNT and CDR2 is FRNRAP. Unmatched junction bases numbered 6, after V lost 1 base and J lost 7 bases.

This clonotype has only one observation. This chain's CDR3 is CAISDPAGGYTF. The CDR3 region has the DNA TGTGCCATCAGTGACCCCGCAGGGGGCTACACCTTC. The chain couples TRBV10-3 to TRBJ1-2, with D maybe TRBD1 (5 bases). V was cut by 3 bases and J by 8 bases, with 10 bases left in between. Germline V CDR1 and CDR2: ENHRY, SYGVKD. This CDR3 spans 12 amino acids.

This chain joins TRBV15 and TRBJ2-7; the D is unclear. CDR3 size: 15 residues. Germline CDR1 is LNHNV and CDR2 is YYDKDF (reference sequence). The V end was cut by 3 bases, the J end by 1 base, with 13 bases between. CDR3 region: CATSSGPAGSYEQYF. For the CDR3, the DNA is TGTGCCACCAGCAGTGGGCCGGCAGGATCCTACGAGCAGTACTTC.

This CDR3 reads CASRAYLNAETQYF. The CDR3 DNA follows: TGTGCCAGCAGAGCCTACTTAAACGCCGAGACCCAGTACTTC. The chain recombines TRBV12-3 or TRBV12-4 with TRBJ2-5; D is undetermined. V was shortened by 6 bases and J by 5 bases, with 16 bases between the two germline ends. The CDR3 has 14 amino acids.

The rearrangement uses TRBV5-1 and TRBJ2-7; 10 bases align to TRBD2. The CDR3 runs to 17 residues. Trimming cost V 0 bases and J 6 bases; bases outside gene matches: 12. CDR1 and CDR2 from the germline V gene are SGHRS and YFSETQ. The chain's CDR3 is CASSLVASGGLGVEQYF. CDR3 nucleotide sequence: TGCGCCAGCAGCTTGGTGGCTAGCGGGGGCCTAGGAGTCGAGCAGTACTTC. Looking up the rest from reference TRBV5-1 and TRBJ2-7 gives the full variable domain: KAGVTQTPRYLIKTRGQQVTLSCSPISGHRSVSWYQQTPGQGLQFLFEYFSETQRNKGNFPGRFSGRQFSNSRSEMNVSTLELGDSALYLCASSLVASGGLGVEQYFGPGTRLTVT.

This chain uses TRBV2 with TRBJ2-7, with TRBD1 matching over 8 bases. From germline, CDR1 is SNHLY and CDR2 FYNNEI. The CDR3 length is 16 residues. V lost 3 bases to trimming and J lost 6 bases; unmatched junction nucleotides: 13. The CDR3 region is CASSERGGQGTSEQYF. CDR3 bases: TGTGCCAGCAGTGAGCGTGGAGGACAGGGCACTAGCGAGCAGTACTTC.

V is TRBV4-3 and J is TRBJ2-4, with TRBD1 identical over 10 bases. CDR1 is LGHNA and CDR2 is YSLEER in the germline V gene. The junction had 5 bases not matched to a gene; V was cut back by 0 bases and J by 6 bases. CDR3 length equals 16 residues. CDR3 sequence: CASSQDPGTGANIQYF. DNA for the CDR3: TGCGCCAGCAGCCAAGATCCCGGGACAGGGGCAAACATTCAGTACTTC.

The CDR3 DNA follows: TGTGCCAGCAGACACACAGGGGGCCGCGAGGTTGAAGCTTTCTTT. Translating it yields CASRHTGGREVEAFF. The V call is TRBV6-5, the J call TRBJ1-1; 9 bases line up with TRBD1. From germline, CDR1 is MNHEY and CDR2 SVGAGI. This CDR3 is 15 amino acids long. V dropped 6 bases and J dropped 7; count of bases not matched to a gene: 12.

This clonotype was seen just once. The rearrangement joins TRBV6-2 or TRBV6-3 to TRBJ2-5; D remains ambiguous. Trimming pared 8 bases from V and 2 bases from J, leaving 18 bases between. This CDR3 contains 15 residues. Germline assignment: CDR1 MNHEY and CDR2 SVGEGT. Here the CDR3 reads CASGPWGTMQETQYF. CDR3 sequence (DNA): TGTGCCAGCGGCCCGTGGGGAACTATGCAAGAGACCCAGTACTTC.

This sequence joins TRBV6-2 or TRBV6-3 and TRBJ1-5; D remains unclear. Trimming removed 2 bases at V and 7 bases at J, with 9 bases between. Germline assignment: CDR1 MNHEY and CDR2 SVGEGT. The CDR3 totals 13 residues. The CDR3 spells CASSYRTGQPQHF. In nucleotides, the CDR3 is TGTGCCAGCAGTTACCGCACGGGGCAGCCCCAGCATTTT.

This chain links TRBV7-9 with TRBJ1-2, with D perhaps matching TRBD1 (6 bases). With 7 bases removed from V and 5 bases from J, the gap between germline ends came to 14 bases. There are 13 residues in the CDR3. Looked up from germline, CDR1 is SEHNR and CDR2 is FQNEAQ (reference sequence). CDR3: CASTSGAGYGYTF. CDR3 DNA sequence: TGTGCCAGCACCTCGGGGGCTGGGTATGGCTACACCTTC.